The sequence of this TCR beta chain was determined in a study of cytomegalovirus exposure and HLA in healthy donors. Findings of the study overall: Later analysis demonstrated an association between a missense DCLRE1C variant and TCR beta V- and J-gene trimming.

This PCR relied on a set of 60 Vbeta primers and 13 Jbeta primers. Source study methods: Approximately 12 million of the 80 million or so unique TCR beta chains counted in a later analysis were shared. TCRdb's table, derived via immunoSEQ multiplex PCR, lists solely in-frame clones and lacks some. The V and J calls and clone size come from that table; D and trimming were worked out from the DNA. The data show 100,000 to 150,000 clones, with roughly four fifths seen just once and approximately 3.5% held by the top ten. This CDR3 is built from 15 residues. Germline V lookup: CDR1 SGHAT, CDR2 FQNNGV. V shed 10 bases and J 8 bases; nucleotides not matched to a gene: 8. For this clone: Its specificity is unknown.

Sequences were obtained from PBMCs. The genes are TRBV11-2 and TRBJ2-1; 16 nucleotides line up with TRBD2. The receptor's source is a woman between 35 and 50 years old in good health and CMV-seropositive. CDR3 protein: CATGTSGRAIDEQFF. The CDR3, as DNA: TGTGCCACTGGGACTAGCGGGAGGGCCATCGATGAGCAGTTCTTC.